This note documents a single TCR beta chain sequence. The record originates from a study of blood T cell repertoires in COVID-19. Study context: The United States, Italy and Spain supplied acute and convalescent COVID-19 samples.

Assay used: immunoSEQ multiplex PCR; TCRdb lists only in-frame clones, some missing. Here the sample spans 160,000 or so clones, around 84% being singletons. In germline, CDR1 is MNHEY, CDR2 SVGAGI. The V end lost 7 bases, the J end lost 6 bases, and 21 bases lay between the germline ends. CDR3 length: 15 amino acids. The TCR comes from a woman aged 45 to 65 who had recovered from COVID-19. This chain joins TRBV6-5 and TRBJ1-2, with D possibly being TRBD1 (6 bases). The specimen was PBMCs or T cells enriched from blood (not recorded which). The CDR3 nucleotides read TGTGCCAGCACGAAGGGGGGGGGCGAAGGCCATGGCTACACCTTC. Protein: CASTKGGGEGHGYTF.